This is a list of T cell receptor beta chains from one sample in a study of T cell responses to AZD1222 COVID-19 vaccine. TCRdb keeps only in-frame clones here, not all; method: immunoSEQ multiplex PCR. This table has approximately 100,000 clones, over 75% appearing once. The sequencing here drew on peripheral blood, taken 28 days after the second AZD1222 dose. Receptor source: an adult who received the AZD1222 COVID-19 vaccine. Both conserved end residues are part of each CDR3. A D gene is named only where the DNA matches it firmly. Not all rows give a size; the values are once, few, many and, for expanded clones, a class.

TRBJ2-1 TRBV9 NA TRBD1 TGTGCCAGCAGCGAAAGGGACAGCCCCTACAATGAGCAGTTCTTC CASSERDSPYNEQFF
TRBJ1-1 TRBV5-1 once NA TGCGCCAGCAGCTCAGGGACCCGGAACACTGAAGCTTTCTTT CASSSGTRNTEAFF
TRBJ2-1 TRBV7-2 NA NA TGTGCCAGCAGCGGCTGGCCTAGCGAGAAATACAATGAGCAGTTCTTC CASSGWPSEKYNEQFF
TRBJ2-7 TRBV6-5 once NA TGTGCCAGCACAACCAGGGGGGCGGACTACGAGCAGTACTTC CASTTRGADYEQYF
TRBJ1-1 TRBV23-1 NA NA TGCGCCAGCAGTCAATCGGGCGCGAGGGGTGGTGAAGCTTTCTTT CASSQSGARGGEAFF
TRBJ1-2 TRBV14 NA NA TGTGCCAGCAGCCAAGACGACAGGTCTAACTATGGCTACACCTTC CASSQDDRSNYGYTF
TRBJ2-6 TRBV15 NA NA TGTGCCACCAGACCCGGCTCTCCACTTATCTTCTCTGGGGCCAACGTCCTGACTTTC CATRPGSPLIFSGANVLTF
TRBJ2-7 TRBV10-3 NA NA TGTGCCATCACCCCTGGGGTCGAGCAGTACTTC CAITPGVEQYF
TRBJ1-6 TRBV2 NA NA TGTGCCAGCAGTGATGGAGGAAGATCACCCCTCCACTTT CASSDGGRSPLHF
TRBJ2-7 TRBV5-5 NA NA TGTGCCAGCAGCAGGCAGGGGACCTACGAGCAGTACTTC CASSRQGTYEQYF
TRBJ1-2 TRBV18 NA NA TGTGCCAGCTCACCCTCTCTCTCAGACAGAACTAGTGGCTACACCTTC CASSPSLSDRTSGYTF
TRBJ1-1 TRBV12-3/TRBV12-4 NA NA TGTGCCAGCACCCCGATGAACGAAGCTTTCTTT CASTPMNEAFF
TRBJ1-4 TRBV9 NA NA TGTGCCAGCCCCCTCCCAGAGGGCCGGGCAACTAATGAAAAACTGTTTTTT CASPLPEGRATNEKLFF
TRBJ1-1 TRBV6-5 NA NA TGTGCCAGCGTCTCCTGGTTTGGTTTCACTGAAGCTTTCTTT CASVSWFGFTEAFF
TRBJ1-2 TRBV5-1 NA NA TGCGCCAGCAGCTTGGAGGGGACTGTTTATGGCTACACCTTC CASSLEGTVYGYTF
TRBJ2-7 TRBV2 once NA TGTGCCAGCAACCAACTTCAGGGGAGAGGCGAGCAGTACTTC CASNQLQGRGEQYF
TRBJ1-6 TRBV2 NA NA TGTGCCAGCAACCGCGCCAGCTCCTATAATTCACCCCTCCACTTT CASNRASSYNSPLHF
TRBJ2-7 TRBV4-2 once NA TGTGCCAGCAGCCAAGATCGGTTTGGCGTCCGCTCCTACGAGCAGTACTTC CASSQDRFGVRSYEQYF
TRBJ2-7 TRBV28 NA TRBD1 TGTGCCAGCAGTCTGACCGGACAGGGGGCAAGGAACGAGCAGTACTTC CASSLTGQGARNEQYF
TRBJ1-1 TRBV7-5 once NA TGTGCCAGAAGCTTGGGTGACACTGAAGCTTTCTTT CARSLGDTEAFF
TRBJ1-5 TRBV19 NA NA TGTGCCAGTACCCTCATGACGGCTAATCAGCCCCAGCATTTT CASTLMTANQPQHF